These 8 T cell receptor beta chains came from one sample sequenced in a study of blood T cell repertoires in COVID-19 (TCRdb year 2020). Libraries were constructed by the immunoSEQ multiplex PCR assay. TCRdb holds this immuneACCESS table with in-frame rearrangements only. Some clones are missing; in checked studies, unresolved V genes explain under half, and the rest has no known cause. A total of 200,000 or so clones appear in this sample, almost 85% of them only once. Jointly, the top ten make up 6% to 8% of the sample. The sequenced material came from peripheral blood. These receptors were taken from a human donor with acute or convalescent COVID-19. The donor label of this sample is uncertain.

The chain joins TRBV7-3 to TRBJ2-1; 14 positions match TRBD2. Trimming removed 4 bases from V and 6 bases from J; junction bases left unmatched: 5. The CDR3 covers 16 residues. From germline, CDR1 is SGHTA and CDR2 FQGTGA. CDR3 residues: CASSSRLAGGLNEQFF. The CDR3 DNA sequence: TGTGCCAGCAGCTCCCGACTAGCGGGAGGGCTCAATGAGCAGTTCTTC.

The genes are TRBV30 and TRBJ1-4; weak D call: TRBD1 (6 bases). This CDR3 comprises 13 residues. V lost 5 bases, J lost 4 bases, and 11 bases lay in between. From germline, CDR1 is GTSNPN and CDR2 SVGIG (reference sequence). The CDR3 coding sequence is TGTGCCTGGGCGTCAGGGGTTAATGAAAAACTGTTTTTT. It encodes CAWASGVNEKLFF.

The chain combines TRBV7-3 with TRBJ2-2; TRBD2 agrees at 7 bases. The CDR3 extends over 17 amino acids. With 5 bases clipped from V and 4 bases from J, the junction kept 13 bases outside the gene matches. Germline CDR1 is SGHTA and CDR2 is FQGTGA. CDR3 DNA sequence: TGTGCCAGCAGCAGACTACGTGGACTAGAGGGCACCGGGGAGCTGTTTTTT. Protein sequence: CASSRLRGLEGTGELFF.

The V and J genes are TRBV20-1 and TRBJ1-5; 8 nucleotides match TRBD1. V gave up 3 bases and J gave up 4 bases; unmatched junction bases: 8. Germline CDR1 reads DFQATT; CDR2 reads SNEGSKA (reference sequence). The CDR3 loop spans 15 amino acids. The CDR3 spells CSASDQGARNQPQHF. CDR3 nucleotides: TGCAGTGCTAGTGATCAGGGGGCGAGAAATCAGCCCCAGCATTTT.

The V call is TRBV28, the J call TRBJ2-7; TRBD2 is a possible D gene (6 bases). The CDR3 totals 14 residues. V gave up 2 bases and J gave up 2 bases, with 10 bases separating them. Germline lookup yields CDR1 MDHEN and CDR2 SYDVKM. CDR3 sequence: CASSLGGLTYEQYF. CDR3 DNA: TGTGCCAGCAGTTTAGGAGGACTAACCTACGAGCAGTACTTC.

The V gene is TRBV19, the J gene TRBJ2-1; D remains unclear. V lost 7 bases and J lost 0, with 10 bases in between. The CDR3 contains 14 residues. Germline V gene data show CDR1 as LNHDA and CDR2 as SQIVND (reference sequence). CDR3 sequence: CASNAESSYNEQFF. The CDR3 DNA reads TGTGCCAGTAACGCGGAAAGCTCCTACAATGAGCAGTTCTTC.

The J gene is TRBJ1-5, the V gene TRBV7-7; D gene ambiguous. CDR1 and CDR2 from the germline V gene are SSHAT and FNYEAQ (reference sequence). V was trimmed by 5 bases and J by 6 bases, leaving 11 bases between them. CDR3 length: 13 residues. The CDR3 coding sequence is TGTGCCAGCAGCACCGGTCCTGGTCAGCCCCAGCATTTT. It codes for CASSTGPGQPQHF.

This chain uses TRBV5-4 with TRBJ1-2; no reliable D call. Germline CDR1 SGHNT, CDR2 YYREEE (reference sequence). This CDR3 region has 13 residues. With 0 bases removed from V and 3 bases from J, the gap between germline ends came to 6 bases. The DNA for the CDR3 is TGTGCCAGCAGCTTGGGGGCAGACTATGGCTACACCTTC. This sequence encodes CASSLGADYGYTF.